This T cell receptor (beta chain) was found in a study of blood T cell repertoires in COVID-19. Across the study: COVID-19 samples collected from the United States, Italy and Spain covered acute and convalescent phases. The cDNA or gDNA used as material had been derived from T cells, B-cell-depleted T cells, or PBMCs.

Losses at the gene ends were 4 bases for V and 7 bases for J; bases not matched to a gene: 6. The germline CDR1 and CDR2 sequences are SGHDT and YYEEEE. The CDR3 length is 14 residues. Enrollment of patients from Seattle took place during active infection, with longitudinal follow-up. The authors' processing: Amplifying reference gene primers gave estimates of nucleated cell counts. Assay used: immunoSEQ multiplex PCR; TCRdb lists only in-frame clones, some missing. The DNA gave D and trimming, while V, J and clone size come from that table. The sample records 250,000 to 350,000 clones, 80% to 95% being singletons.

The sequence derives from a woman aged 30 to 39 with COVID-19, enrolled during active disease. Sequenced sample: peripheral blood. The V call is TRBV5-6, the J call TRBJ1-4, with TRBD1 matching 8 bases. CDR3 sequence (DNA): TGTGCCAGCAGCCCCCAGGGGGCGATTGAAAAACTGTTTTTT. Residues: CASSPQGAIEKLFF.